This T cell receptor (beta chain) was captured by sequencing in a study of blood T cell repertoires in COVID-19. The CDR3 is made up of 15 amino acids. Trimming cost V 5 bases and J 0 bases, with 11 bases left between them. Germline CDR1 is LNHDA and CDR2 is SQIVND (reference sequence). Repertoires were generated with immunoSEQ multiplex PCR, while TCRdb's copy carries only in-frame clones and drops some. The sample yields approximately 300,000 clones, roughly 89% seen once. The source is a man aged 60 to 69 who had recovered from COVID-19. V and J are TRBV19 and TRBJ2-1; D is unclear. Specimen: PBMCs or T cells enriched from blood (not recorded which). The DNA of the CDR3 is TGTGCCAGTAGTGGCGGCCTGAGCTCCTACAATGAGCAGTTCTTC. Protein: CASSGGLSSYNEQFF.